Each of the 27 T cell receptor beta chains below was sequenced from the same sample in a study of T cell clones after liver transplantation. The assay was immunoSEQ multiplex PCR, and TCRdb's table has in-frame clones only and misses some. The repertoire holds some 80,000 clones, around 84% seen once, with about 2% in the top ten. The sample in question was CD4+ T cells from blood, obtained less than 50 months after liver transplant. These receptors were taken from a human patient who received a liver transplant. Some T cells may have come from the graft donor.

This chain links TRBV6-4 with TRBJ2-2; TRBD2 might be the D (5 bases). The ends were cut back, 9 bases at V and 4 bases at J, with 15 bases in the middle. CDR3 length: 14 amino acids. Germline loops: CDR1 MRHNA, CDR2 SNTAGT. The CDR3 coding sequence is TGTGCCAGTAAACGGGAAATCGGCACCGGGGAGCTGTTTTTT. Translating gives CASKREIGTGELFF.

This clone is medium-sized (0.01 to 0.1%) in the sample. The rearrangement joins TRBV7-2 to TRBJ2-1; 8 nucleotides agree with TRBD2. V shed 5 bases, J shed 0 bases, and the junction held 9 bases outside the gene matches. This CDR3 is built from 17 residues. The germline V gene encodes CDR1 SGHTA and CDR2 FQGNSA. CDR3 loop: CASSPFSGATSYNEQFF. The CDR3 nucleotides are TGTGCCAGCAGCCCATTTAGCGGGGCGACCTCCTACAATGAGCAGTTCTTC.

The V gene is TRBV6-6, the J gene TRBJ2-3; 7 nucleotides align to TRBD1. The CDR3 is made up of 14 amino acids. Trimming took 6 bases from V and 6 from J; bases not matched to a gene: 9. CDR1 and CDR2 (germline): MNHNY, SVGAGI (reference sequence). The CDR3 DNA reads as TGTGCCAGCAGCCCCTCCGGGACAGCCGATACGCAGTATTTT. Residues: CASSPSGTADTQYF.

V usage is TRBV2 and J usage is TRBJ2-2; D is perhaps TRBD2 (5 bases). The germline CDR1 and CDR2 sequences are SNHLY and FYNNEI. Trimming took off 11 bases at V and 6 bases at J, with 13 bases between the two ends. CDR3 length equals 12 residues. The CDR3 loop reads CAGGTRPGELFF. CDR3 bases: TGTGCCGGAGGAACTCGGCCCGGGGAGCTGTTTTTT.

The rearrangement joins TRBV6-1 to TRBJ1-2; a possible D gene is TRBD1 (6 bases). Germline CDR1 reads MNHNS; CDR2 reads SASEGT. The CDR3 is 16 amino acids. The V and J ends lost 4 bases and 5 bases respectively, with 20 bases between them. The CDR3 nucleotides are TGTGCCAGCAGTGGCAAAGGGGGGGCGAAAGAGTATGGCTACACCTTC. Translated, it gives CASSGKGGAKEYGYTF.

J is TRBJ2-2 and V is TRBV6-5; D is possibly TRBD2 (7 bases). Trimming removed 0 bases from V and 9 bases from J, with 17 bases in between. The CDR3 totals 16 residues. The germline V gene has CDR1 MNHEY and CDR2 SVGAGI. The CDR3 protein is CASSYSLGGASRELFF. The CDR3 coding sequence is TGTGCCAGCAGTTACTCCCTTGGGGGGGCGTCCCGGGAGCTGTTTTTT.

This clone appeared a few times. The CDR3 DNA follows: TGCGCCAGCAGCTTGGTCGTTAGCGGGGGCGAGCAGTACTTC. As protein: CASSLVVSGGEQYF. The rearrangement joins TRBV5-1 to TRBJ2-7, with 9 bases that match TRBD2. Trimming took 0 bases from V and 6 from J; bases not matched to a gene: 4. This CDR3 has 14 amino acids. Germline V lookup: CDR1 SGHRS, CDR2 YFSETQ.

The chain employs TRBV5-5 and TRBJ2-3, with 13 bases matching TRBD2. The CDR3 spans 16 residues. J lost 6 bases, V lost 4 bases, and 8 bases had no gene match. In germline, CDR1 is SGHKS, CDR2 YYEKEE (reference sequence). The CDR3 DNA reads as TGTGCCAGCAGCCCTGGGACTAGCGGGACGGTGGATACGCAGTATTTT. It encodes CASSPGTSGTVDTQYF. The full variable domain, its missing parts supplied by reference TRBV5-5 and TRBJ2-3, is DAGVTQSPTHLIKTRGQQVTLRCSPISGHKSVSWYQQVLGQGPQFIFQYYEKEERGRGNFPDRFSARQFPNYSSELNVNALLLGDSALYLCASSPGTSGTVDTQYFGPGTRLTVL.

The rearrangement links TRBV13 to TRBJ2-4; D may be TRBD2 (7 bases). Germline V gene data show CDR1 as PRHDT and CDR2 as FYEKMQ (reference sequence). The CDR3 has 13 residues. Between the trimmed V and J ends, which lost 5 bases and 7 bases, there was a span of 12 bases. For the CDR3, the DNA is TGTGCCAGCAGCGCGTGGGGGGGCAACATTCAGTACTTC. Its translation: CASSAWGGNIQYF.

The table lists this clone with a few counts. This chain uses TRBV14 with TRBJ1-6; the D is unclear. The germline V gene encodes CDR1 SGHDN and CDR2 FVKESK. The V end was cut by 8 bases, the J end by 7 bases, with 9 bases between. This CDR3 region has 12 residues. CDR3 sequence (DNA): TGTGCCAGCGGACCTGGGAATTCACCCCTCCACTTT. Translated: CASGPGNSPLHF.

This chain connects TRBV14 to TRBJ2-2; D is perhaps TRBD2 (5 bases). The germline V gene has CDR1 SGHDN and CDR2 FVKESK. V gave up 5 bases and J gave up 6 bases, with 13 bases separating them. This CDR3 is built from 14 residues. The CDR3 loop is CASSLARGSGELFF. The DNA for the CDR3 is TGTGCCAGCAGCTTGGCTAGAGGGTCCGGGGAGCTGTTTTTT.

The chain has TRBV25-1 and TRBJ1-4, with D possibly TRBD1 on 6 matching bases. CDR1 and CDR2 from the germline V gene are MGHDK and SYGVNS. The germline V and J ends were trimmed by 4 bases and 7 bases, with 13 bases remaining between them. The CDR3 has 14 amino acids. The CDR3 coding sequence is TGTGCCAGCAGTGGAGACAGGTCATTTGAAAAACTGTTTTTT. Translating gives CASSGDRSFEKLFF.

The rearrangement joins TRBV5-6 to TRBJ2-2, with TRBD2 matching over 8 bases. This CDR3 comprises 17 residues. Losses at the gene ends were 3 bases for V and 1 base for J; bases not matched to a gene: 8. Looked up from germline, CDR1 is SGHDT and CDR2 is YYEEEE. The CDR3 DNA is TGTGCCAGCAGCTGGGGCGGCGGGGGGCTGAACACCGGGGAGCTGTTTTTT. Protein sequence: CASSWGGGGLNTGELFF. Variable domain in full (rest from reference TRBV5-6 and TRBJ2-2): DAGVTQSPTHLIKTRGQQVTLRCSPKSGHDTVSWYQQALGQGPQFIFQYYEEEERQRGNFPDRFSGHQFPNYSSELNVNALLLGDSALYLCASSWGGGGLNTGELFFGEGSRLTVL.

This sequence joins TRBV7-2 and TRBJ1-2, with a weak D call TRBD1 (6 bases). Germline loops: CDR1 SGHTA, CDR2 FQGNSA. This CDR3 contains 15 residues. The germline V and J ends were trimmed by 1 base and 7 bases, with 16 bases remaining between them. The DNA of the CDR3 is TGTGCCAGCAGCTTAGATGGGGGGGCGGCCTCTGGCTACACCTTC. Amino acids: CASSLDGGAASGYTF.

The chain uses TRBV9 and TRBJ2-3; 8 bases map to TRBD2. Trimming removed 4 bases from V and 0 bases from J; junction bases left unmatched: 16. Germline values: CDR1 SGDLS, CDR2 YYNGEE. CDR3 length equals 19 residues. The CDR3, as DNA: TGTGCCAGCAGCCCGGAGGCCGGGGGGGGACCACCTAGCACAGATACGCAGTATTTT. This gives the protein CASSPEAGGGPPSTDTQYF. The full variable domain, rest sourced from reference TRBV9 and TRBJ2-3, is DSGVTQTPKHLITATGQRVTLRCSPRSGDLSVYWYQQSLDQGLQFLIQYYNGEERAKGNILERFSAQQFPDLHSELNLSSLELGDSALYFCASSPEAGGGPPSTDTQYFGPGTRLTVL.

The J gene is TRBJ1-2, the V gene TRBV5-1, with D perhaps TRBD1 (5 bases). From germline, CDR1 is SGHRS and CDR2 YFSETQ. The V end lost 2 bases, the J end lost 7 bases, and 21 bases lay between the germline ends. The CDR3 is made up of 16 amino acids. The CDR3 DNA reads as TGCGCCAGCAGCTTCCACAGTGAGGTCCGTGGGGGTGGCTACACCTTC. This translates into CASSFHSEVRGGGYTF.

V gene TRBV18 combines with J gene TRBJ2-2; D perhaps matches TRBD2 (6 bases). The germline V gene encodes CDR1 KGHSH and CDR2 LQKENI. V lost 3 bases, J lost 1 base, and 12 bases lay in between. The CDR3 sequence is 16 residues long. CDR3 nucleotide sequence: TGTGCCAGCTCACCGCGGAGGGATATGAACACCGGGGAGCTGTTTTTT. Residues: CASSPRRDMNTGELFF.

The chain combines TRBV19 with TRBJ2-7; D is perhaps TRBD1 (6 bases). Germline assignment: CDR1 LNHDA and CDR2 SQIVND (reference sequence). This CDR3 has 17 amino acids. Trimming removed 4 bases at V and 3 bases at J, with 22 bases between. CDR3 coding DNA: TGTGCCAGTAGTAGTCGTCGGTCGGGCAGGGGCTACTACGAGCAGTACTTC. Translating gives CASSSRRSGRGYYEQYF.

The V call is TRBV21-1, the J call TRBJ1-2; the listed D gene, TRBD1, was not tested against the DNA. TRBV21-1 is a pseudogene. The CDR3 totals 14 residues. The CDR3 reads CASSKDRGNDGYTF. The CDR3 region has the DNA TGTGCCAGCAGCAAAGACAGGGGAAATGATGGCTACACCTTC.

For the CDR3, the DNA is TGTGCCAGCAGTTATCGGGATAAATGGTTGCAGGGCTACACCTTC. The encoded protein is CASSYRDKWLQGYTF. This sequence joins TRBV6-5 and TRBJ1-2; D is unclear. This CDR3 spans 15 amino acids. Germline CDR1 and CDR2: MNHEY and SVGAGI. V shed 3 bases and J shed 8 bases, with 19 bases lying between them.

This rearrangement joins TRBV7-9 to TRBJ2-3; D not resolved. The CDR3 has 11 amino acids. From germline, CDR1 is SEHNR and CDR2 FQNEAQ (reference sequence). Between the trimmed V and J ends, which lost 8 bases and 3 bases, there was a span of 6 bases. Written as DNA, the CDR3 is TGTGCCAGCTCGATGACAGATACGCAGTATTTT. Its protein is CASSMTDTQYF.

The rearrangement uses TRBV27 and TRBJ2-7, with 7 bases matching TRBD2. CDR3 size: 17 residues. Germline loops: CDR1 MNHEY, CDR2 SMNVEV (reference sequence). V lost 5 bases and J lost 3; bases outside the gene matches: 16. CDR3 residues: CASSNPPLAAKGYEQYF. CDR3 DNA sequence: TGTGCCAGCAGTAACCCCCCTCTAGCGGCAAAGGGCTACGAGCAGTACTTC.

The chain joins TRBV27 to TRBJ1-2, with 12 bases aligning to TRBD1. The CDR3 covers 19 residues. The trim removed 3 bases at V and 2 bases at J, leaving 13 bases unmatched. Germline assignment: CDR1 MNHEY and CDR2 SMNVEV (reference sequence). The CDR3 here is CASSFIYGTGGDGNYGYTF. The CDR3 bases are TGTGCCAGCAGTTTTATTTATGGGACAGGGGGCGACGGGAACTATGGCTACACCTTC.

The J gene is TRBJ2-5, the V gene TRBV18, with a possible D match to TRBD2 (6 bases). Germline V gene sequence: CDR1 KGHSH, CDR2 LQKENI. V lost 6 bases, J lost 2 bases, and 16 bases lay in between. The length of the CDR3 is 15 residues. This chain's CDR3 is CASSESGGRQETQYF. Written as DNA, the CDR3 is TGTGCCAGCTCGGAATCCGGGGGAAGACAAGAGACCCAGTACTTC.

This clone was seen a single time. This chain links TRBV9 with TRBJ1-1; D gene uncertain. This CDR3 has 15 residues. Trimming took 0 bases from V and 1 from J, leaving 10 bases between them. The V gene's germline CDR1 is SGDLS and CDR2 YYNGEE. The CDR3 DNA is TGTGCCAGCAGCGTAGATTTTGCAGAGAACACTGAAGCTTTCTTT. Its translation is CASSVDFAENTEAFF.

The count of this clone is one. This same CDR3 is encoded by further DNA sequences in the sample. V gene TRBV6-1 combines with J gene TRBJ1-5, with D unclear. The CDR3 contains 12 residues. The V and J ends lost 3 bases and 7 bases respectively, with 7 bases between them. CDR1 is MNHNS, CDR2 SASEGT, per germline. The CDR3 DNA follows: TGTGCCAGCAGTGACCCTAGACAGCCCCAGCATTTT. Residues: CASSDPRQPQHF.

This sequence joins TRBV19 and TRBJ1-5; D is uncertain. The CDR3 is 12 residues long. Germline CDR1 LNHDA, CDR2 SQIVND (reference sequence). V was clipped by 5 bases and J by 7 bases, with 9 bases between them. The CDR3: CASSEVEQPQHF. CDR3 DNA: TGTGCCAGTAGTGAGGTGGAGCAGCCCCAGCATTTT. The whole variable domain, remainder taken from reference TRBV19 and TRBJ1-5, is DGGITQSPKYLFRKEGQNVTLSCEQNLNHDAMYWYRQDPGQGLRLIYYSQIVNDFQKGDIAEGYSVSREKKESFPLTVTSAQKNPTAFYLCASSEVEQPQHFGDGTRLSIL.